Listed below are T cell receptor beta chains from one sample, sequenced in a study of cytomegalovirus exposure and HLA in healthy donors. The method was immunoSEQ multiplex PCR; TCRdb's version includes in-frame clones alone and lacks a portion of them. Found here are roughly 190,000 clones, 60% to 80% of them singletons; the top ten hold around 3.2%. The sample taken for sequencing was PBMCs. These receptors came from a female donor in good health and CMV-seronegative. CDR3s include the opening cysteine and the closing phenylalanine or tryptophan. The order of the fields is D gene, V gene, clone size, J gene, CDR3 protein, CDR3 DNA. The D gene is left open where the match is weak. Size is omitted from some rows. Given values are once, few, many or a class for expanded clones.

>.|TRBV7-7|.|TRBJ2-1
CASAVGGANNEQFF
TGTGCCAGCGCCGTAGGCGGGGCTAACAATGAGCAGTTCTTC
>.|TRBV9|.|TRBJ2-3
CASSVPFADTDTQYF
TGTGCCAGCAGCGTACCCTTCGCGGACACAGATACGCAGTATTTT
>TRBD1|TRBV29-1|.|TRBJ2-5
CSVEEPGQGENEQYF
TGCAGCGTTGAAGAACCGGGACAGGGGGAGAATGAGCAGTACTTC
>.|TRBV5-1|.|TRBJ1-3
CASSSGQGNTIYF
TGCGCCAGCAGCTCAGGGCAAGGAAACACCATATATTTT
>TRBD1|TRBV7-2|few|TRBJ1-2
CASLLGGQGNGYTF
TGTGCCAGCTTACTGGGGGGACAGGGCAATGGCTACACCTTC
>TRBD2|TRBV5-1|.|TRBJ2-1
CASSSTSGGAINEQFF
TGCGCCAGCAGCTCGACTAGCGGGGGGGCGATCAATGAGCAGTTCTTC
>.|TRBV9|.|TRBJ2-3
CASSVEIRDNLGSTDTQYF
TGTGCCAGCAGCGTAGAGATCCGGGACAACCTTGGTAGCACAGATACGCAGTATTTT
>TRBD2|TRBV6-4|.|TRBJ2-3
CASSRDYSTDTQYF
TGTGCCAGCAGCCGGGACTACAGCACAGATACGCAGTATTTT
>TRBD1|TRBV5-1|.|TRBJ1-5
CASSLSSGGSNQPQHF
TGCGCCAGCAGCTTGAGTTCAGGGGGGAGCAATCAGCCCCAGCATTTT
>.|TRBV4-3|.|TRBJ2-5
CASSQDTLAKETQYF
TGCGCCAGCAGCCAAGATACTCTAGCTAAAGAGACCCAGTACTTC
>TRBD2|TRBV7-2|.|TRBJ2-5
CASSSRTTSSTGAQYF
TGTGCCAGCAGCTCCCGTACGACTAGCAGCACGGGGGCCCAGTACTTC
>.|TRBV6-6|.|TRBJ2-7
CARRYYEQYF
TGTGCCAGACGCTATTACGAGCAGTACTTC